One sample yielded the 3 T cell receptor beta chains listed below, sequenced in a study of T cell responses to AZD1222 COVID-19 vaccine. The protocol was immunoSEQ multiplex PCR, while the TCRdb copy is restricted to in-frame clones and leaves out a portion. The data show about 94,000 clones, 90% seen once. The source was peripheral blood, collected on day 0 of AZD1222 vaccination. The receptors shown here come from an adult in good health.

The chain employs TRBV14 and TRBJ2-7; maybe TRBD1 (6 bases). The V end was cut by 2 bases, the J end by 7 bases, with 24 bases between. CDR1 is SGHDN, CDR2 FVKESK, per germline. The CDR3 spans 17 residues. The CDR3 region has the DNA TGTGCCAGCAGCCAACTTCCCAGGACAGTGGGTGAGGTAGAGCAGTACTTC. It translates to CASSQLPRTVGEVEQYF. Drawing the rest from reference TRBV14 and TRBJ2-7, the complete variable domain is EAGVTQFPSHSVIEKGQTVTLRCDPISGHDNLYWYRRVMGKEIKFLLHFVKESKQDESGMPNNRFLAERTGGTYSTLKVQPAELEDSGVYFCASSQLPRTVGEVEQYFGPGTRLTVT.

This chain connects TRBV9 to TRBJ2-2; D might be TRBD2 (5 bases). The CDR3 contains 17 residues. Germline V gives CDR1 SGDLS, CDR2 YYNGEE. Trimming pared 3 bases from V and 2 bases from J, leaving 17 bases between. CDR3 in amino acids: CASSERARTVNTGELFF. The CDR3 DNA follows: TGTGCCAGCAGCGAGAGGGCCCGGACGGTAAACACCGGGGAGCTGTTTTTT.

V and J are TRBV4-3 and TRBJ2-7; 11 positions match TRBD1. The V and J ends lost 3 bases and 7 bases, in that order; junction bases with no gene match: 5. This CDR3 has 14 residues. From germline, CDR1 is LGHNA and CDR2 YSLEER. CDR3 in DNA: TGCGCCAGCAGCCAGCCGGGACAGGGGGGGGAGCAGTACTTC. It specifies CASSQPGQGGEQYF.